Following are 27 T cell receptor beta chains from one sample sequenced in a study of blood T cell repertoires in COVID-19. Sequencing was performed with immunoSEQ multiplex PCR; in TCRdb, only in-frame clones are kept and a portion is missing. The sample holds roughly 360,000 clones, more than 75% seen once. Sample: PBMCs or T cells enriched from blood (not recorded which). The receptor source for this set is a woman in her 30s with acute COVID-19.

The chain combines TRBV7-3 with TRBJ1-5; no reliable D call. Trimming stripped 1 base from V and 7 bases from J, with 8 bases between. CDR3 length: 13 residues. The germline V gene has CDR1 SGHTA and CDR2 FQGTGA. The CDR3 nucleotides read TGTGCCAGCAGCTTAAGCCCGACACAGCCCCAGCATTTT. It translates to CASSLSPTQPQHF.

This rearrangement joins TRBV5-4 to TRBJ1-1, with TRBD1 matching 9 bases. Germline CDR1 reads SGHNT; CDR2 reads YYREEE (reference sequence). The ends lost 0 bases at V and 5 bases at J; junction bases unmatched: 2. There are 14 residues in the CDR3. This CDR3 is CASSLVGQGTEAFF. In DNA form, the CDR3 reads TGTGCCAGCAGCTTGGTTGGACAGGGGACTGAAGCTTTCTTT.

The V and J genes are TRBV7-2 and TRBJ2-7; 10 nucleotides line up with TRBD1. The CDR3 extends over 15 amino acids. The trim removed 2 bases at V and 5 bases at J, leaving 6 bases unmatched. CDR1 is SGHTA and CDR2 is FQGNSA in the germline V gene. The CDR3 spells CASSLRRQGADEQYF. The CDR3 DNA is TGTGCCAGCAGCTTACGGAGACAGGGGGCGGACGAGCAGTACTTC.

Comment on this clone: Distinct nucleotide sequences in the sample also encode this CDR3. CDR3 DNA: TGTGCCAGCAGTTCCCAGGGGTCCGAGCAGTACTTC. It encodes CASSSQGSEQYF. The chain carries TRBV7-9 and TRBJ2-7; D possibly corresponds to TRBD1 (6 bases). Germline values: CDR1 SEHNR, CDR2 FQNEAQ (reference sequence). This CDR3 contains 12 residues. Between the trimmed V and J ends, which lost 6 bases and 6 bases, there was a span of 12 bases.

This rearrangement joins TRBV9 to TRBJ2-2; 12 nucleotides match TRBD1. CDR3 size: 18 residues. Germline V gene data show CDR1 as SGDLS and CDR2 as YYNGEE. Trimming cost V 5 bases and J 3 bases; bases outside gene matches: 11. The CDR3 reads CASSQRGTGGAYTGELFF. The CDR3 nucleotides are TGTGCCAGCAGTCAAAGAGGGACAGGGGGCGCTTACACCGGGGAGCTGTTTTTT.

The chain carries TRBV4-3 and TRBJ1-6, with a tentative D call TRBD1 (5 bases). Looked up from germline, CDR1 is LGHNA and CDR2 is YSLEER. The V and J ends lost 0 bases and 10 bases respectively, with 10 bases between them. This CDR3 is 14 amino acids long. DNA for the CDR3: TGCGCCAGCAGCCAAGATAGCAGGGTCTCACCCCTCCACTTT. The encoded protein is CASSQDSRVSPLHF.

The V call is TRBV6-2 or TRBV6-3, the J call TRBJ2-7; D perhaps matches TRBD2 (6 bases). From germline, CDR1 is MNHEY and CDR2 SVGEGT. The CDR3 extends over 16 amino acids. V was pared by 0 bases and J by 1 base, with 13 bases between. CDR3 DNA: TGTGCCAGCAGTTACTCTCGGGATAGCGGTTCCTACGAGCAGTACTTC. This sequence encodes CASSYSRDSGSYEQYF.

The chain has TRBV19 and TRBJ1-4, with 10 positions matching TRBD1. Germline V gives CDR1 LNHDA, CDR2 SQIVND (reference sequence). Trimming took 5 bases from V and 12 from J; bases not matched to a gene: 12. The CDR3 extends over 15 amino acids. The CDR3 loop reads CASSVYRTGGAQLFF. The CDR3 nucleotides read TGTGCCAGTAGTGTTTATCGGACAGGGGGAGCCCAACTGTTTTTT.

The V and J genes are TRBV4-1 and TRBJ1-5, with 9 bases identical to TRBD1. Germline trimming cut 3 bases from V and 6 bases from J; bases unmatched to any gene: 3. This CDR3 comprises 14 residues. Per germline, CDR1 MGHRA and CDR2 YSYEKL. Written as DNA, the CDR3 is TGCGCCAGCAGCCATACAGGGGGCCGTCAGCCCCAGCATTTT. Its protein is CASSHTGGRQPQHF.

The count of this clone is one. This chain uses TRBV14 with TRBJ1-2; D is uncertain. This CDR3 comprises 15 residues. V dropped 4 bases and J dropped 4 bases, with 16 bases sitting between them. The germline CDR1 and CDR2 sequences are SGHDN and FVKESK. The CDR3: CASSPVDDFPYGYTF. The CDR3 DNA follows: TGTGCCAGCAGCCCAGTAGACGACTTCCCCTATGGCTACACCTTC.

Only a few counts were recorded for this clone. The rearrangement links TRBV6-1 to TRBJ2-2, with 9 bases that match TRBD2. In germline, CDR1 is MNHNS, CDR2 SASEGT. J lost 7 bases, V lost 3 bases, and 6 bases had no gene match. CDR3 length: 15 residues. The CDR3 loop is CASSDWRGGIGELFF. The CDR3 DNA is TGTGCCAGCAGTGATTGGCGGGGGGGAATCGGGGAGCTGTTTTTT.

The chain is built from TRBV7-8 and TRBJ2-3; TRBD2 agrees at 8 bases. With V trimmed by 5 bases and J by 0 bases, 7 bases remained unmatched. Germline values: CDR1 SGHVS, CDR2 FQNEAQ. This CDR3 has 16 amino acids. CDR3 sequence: CASSLWGGGSTDTQYF. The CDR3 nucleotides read TGTGCCAGCAGCCTCTGGGGCGGGGGGAGCACAGATACGCAGTATTTT.

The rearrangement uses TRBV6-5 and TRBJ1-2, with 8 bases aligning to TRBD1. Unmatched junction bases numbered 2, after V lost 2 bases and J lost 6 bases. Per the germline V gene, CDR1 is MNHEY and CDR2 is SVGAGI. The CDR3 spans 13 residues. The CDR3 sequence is CASSYGQGDGYTF. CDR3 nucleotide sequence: TGTGCCAGCAGTTACGGACAGGGCGATGGCTACACCTTC.

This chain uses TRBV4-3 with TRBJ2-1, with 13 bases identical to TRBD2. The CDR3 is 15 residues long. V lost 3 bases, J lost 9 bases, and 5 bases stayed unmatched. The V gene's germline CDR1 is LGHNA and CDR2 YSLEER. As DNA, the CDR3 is TGCGCCAGCAGCCATCGCGGGACTAGCGGGGCTGAGCAGTTCTTC. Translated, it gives CASSHRGTSGAEQFF.

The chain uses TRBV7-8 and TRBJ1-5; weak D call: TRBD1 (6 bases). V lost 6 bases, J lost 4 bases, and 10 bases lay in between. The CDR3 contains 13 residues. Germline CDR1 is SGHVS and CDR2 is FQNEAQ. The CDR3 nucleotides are TGTGCCAGCAGAGGGGGATTTAATCAGCCCCAGCATTTT. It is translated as CASRGGFNQPQHF. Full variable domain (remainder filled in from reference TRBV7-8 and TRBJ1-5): GAGVSQSPRYKVAKRGQDVALRCDPISGHVSLFWYQQALGQGPEFLTYFQNEAQLDKSGLPSDRFFAERPEGSVSTLKIQRTQQEDSAVYLCASRGGFNQPQHFGDGTRLSIL.

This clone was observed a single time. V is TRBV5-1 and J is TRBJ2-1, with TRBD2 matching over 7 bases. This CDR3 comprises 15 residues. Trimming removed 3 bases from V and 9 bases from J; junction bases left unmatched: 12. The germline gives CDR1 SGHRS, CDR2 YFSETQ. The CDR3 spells CASSWRGLEYGEQFF. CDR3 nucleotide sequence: TGCGCCAGCAGCTGGCGAGGACTAGAATACGGTGAGCAGTTCTTC.

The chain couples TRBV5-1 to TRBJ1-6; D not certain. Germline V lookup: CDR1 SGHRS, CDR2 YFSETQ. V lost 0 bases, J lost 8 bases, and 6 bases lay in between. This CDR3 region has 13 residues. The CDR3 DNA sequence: TGCGCCAGCAGCTTGGAATCCGATTCACCCCTCCACTTT. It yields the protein CASSLESDSPLHF.

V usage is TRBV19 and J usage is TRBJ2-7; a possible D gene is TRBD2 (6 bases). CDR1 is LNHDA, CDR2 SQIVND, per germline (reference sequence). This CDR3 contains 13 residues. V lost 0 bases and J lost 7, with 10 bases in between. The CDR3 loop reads CASSIDAGSEQYF. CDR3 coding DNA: TGTGCCAGTAGTATAGACGCGGGATCAGAGCAGTACTTC.

CDR3 residues: CATSDYTGAGELFF. The CDR3, as DNA: TGTGCCACCAGTGACTATACAGGGGCCGGGGAGCTGTTTTTT. The rearrangement joins TRBV24-1 to TRBJ2-2, with 7 bases lining up with TRBD1. From germline, CDR1 is KGHDR and CDR2 SFDVKD. The CDR3 contains 14 residues. Trimming cost V 4 bases and J 6 bases; bases outside gene matches: 4.

CDR3 sequence (DNA): TGTGCCAGCAGTTTATTACTCGGGACAGGGGCCCCTCTACTCTATGGCTACACCTTC. Its protein product is CASSLLLGTGAPLLYGYTF. The chain joins TRBV28 to TRBJ1-2; TRBD1 aligns across 10 bases. Germline CDR1 and CDR2: MDHEN and SYDVKM. The CDR3 is 19 residues long. Trimming cost V 1 base and J 4 bases; bases outside gene matches: 15.

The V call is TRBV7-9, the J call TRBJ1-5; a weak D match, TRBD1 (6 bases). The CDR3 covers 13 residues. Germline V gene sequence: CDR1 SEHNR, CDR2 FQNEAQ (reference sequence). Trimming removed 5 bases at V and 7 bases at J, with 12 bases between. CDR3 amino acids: CASSPGGAQPQHF. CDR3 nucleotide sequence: TGTGCCAGCAGCCCCGGGGGGGCCCAGCCCCAGCATTTT.

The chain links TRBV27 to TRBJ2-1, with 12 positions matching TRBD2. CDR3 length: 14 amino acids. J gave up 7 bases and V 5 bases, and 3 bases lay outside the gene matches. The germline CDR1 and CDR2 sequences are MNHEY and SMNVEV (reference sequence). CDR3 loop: CASSTGTSGNEQFF. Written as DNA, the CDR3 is TGTGCCAGCAGTACCGGGACTAGCGGGAATGAGCAGTTCTTC.

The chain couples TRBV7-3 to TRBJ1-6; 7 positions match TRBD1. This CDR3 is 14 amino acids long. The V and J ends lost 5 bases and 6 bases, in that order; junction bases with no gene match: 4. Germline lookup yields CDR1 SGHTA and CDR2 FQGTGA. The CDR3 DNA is TGTGCCAGCAGCCCCCAGGGGGGTAATTCACCCCTCCACTTT. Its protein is CASSPQGGNSPLHF. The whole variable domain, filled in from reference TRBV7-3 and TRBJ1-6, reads GAGVSQTPSNKVTEKGKYVELRCDPISGHTALYWYRQSLGQGPEFLIYFQGTGAADDSGLPNDRFFAVRPEGSVSTLKIQRTERGDSAVYLCASSPQGGNSPLHFGNGTRLTVT.

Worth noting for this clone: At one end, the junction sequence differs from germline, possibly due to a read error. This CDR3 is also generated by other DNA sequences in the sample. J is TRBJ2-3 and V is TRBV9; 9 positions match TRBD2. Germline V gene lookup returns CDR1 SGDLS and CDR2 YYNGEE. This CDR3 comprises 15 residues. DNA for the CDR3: TGCGCCAGCCGGGGCGGGGGGGCTAGCACAGATACGCAGTATTTT. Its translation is CASRGGGASTDTQYF.

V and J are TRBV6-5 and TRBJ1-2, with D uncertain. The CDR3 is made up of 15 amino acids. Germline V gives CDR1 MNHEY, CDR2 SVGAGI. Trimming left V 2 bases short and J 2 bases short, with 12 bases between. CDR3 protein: CASSYTGVDNYGYTF. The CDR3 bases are TGTGCCAGCAGTTACACCGGAGTTGACAACTATGGCTACACCTTC.

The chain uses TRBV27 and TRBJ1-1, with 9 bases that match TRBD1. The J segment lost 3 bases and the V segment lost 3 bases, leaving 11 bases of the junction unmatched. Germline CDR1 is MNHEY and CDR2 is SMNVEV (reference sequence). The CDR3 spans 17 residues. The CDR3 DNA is TGTGCCAGCAGTTTTCTCGGGACAGGGCCTACGGACACTGAAGCTTTCTTT. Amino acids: CASSFLGTGPTDTEAFF.

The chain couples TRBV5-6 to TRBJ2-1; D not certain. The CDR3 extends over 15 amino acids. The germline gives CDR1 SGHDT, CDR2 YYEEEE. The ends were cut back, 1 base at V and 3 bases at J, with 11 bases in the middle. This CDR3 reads CASSLYGHYYNEQFF. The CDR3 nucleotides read TGTGCCAGCAGCTTGTATGGGCATTACTACAATGAGCAGTTCTTC.